Listed below are T cell receptor beta chains from one sample, sequenced in a study of cytotoxic CD8 clonotypes in ibrutinib-treated CLL. Profiling relied on immunoSEQ multiplex PCR, and the TCRdb table lists in-frame clones only, not all of them. The sample lists some 200,000 clones, roughly three quarters occurring once. This specimen consisted of PBMCs, obtained after 12 months of ibrutinib treatment. The receptors derive from a human donor with chronic lymphocytic leukemia. Both conserved end residues are part of each CDR3. The D gene is left open where the match is weak. Clone size is stated in some rows and not others, as once, few, many or a class when expanded.

length	V	D	size	J	DNA	CDR3
13	TRBV10-3	TRBD2	-	TRBJ2-7	TGTGCCATAAAGCGGGAGTTGACCGGCGAGCAGTACTTC	CAIKRELTGEQYF
17	TRBV18	-	-	TRBJ1-1	TGTGCCAGCTCACCTCGGGGTGGGGGAAGGAGCAGGACTGAAGCTTTCTTT	CASSPRGGGRSRTEAFF
14	TRBV6-1	-	-	TRBJ2-3	TGTGCCAGCAGTGTCCGACAGATCACAGATACGCAGTATTTT	CASSVRQITDTQYF
14	TRBV7-9	TRBD1	-	TRBJ2-1	TGTGCCAGCACCCCGGGACAGGGGGACAATGAGCAGTTCTTC	CASTPGQGDNEQFF
14	TRBV6-5	-	-	TRBJ2-2	TGTGCCACTGGGAGGACAGGGAACACCGGGGAGCTGTTTTTT	CATGRTGNTGELFF
15	TRBV4-1	TRBD2	-	TRBJ2-1	TGCGCCAGCAGCCAACTTACCCGGGGGGGGAATGAGCAGTTCTTC	CASSQLTRGGNEQFF
13	TRBV6-9	-	-	TRBJ1-2	TGTGCCAGCAGTTCGACAGCCCTTCATGGCTACACCTTC	CASSSTALHGYTF
19	TRBV10-3	TRBD2	-	TRBJ2-6	TGTGCCATCAGTGCCTCCCGGGGGGGCTACCTCTCTGGGGCCAACGTCCTGACTTTC	CAISASRGGYLSGANVLTF
16	TRBV11-2	-	-	TRBJ2-4	TGTGCCAGCAGCTTGGGGCGTGACAGGGCCAAAAACATTCAGTACTTC	CASSLGRDRAKNIQYF
16	TRBV5-5	-	-	TRBJ1-4	TGTGCCAGCAGCTCCCGGGGGGTCGCAACTAATGAAAAACTGTTTTTT	CASSSRGVATNEKLFF
17	TRBV21-1	-	once	TRBJ2-3	TGTGCCAGCAGCAAATGTCGGTCTAGCGGAAGCACAGATACGCAGTATTTT	CASSKCRSSGSTDTQYF
15	TRBV5-1	-	-	TRBJ1-2	TGCGCCAGCAGCTGGACGGGACACTTTAACTATGGCTACACCTTC	CASSWTGHFNYGYTF
14	TRBV4-2	-	-	TRBJ2-5	TGTGCCAGCAGCCAAGATGAGGCGGCAGAGACCCAGTACTTC	CASSQDEAAETQYF
13	TRBV9	TRBD1	once	TRBJ2-4	TGTGCCAGCAGCCCTCTAAGACAGGGCCGTCAAGACTTC	CASSPLRQGRQDF
15	TRBV6-5	TRBD2	-	TRBJ2-7	TGTGCCAGCAGTTTACTAGCGGGCGGCTCCTACGAGCAGTACTTC	CASSLLAGGSYEQYF
16	TRBV5-1	TRBD2	-	TRBJ2-3	TGCGCCAGCCGTCCAAGCGGGGGGGTCAGAGCAGATACGCAGTATTTT	CASRPSGGVRADTQYF
14	TRBV27	-	-	TRBJ2-3	TGTGCCAGCAGCCTCGACCGTTGGACAGATACGCAGTATTTT	CASSLDRWTDTQYF
15	TRBV11-2	-	-	TRBJ2-7	TGTGCCAGCAGCCAAGATCGTACAAGTTCCTACGAGCAGTACTTC	CASSQDRTSSYEQYF
13	TRBV5-1	-	-	TRBJ2-5	TGCGCCAGCAGCTTGGGGATCCAAGAGACCCAGTACTTC	CASSLGIQETQYF
15	TRBV9	TRBD2	-	TRBJ2-1	TGTGCCAGCAGCGGGGAGGCTAGCGGGAGTGATGAGCAGTTCTTC	CASSGEASGSDEQFF
14	TRBV28	-	once	TRBJ2-7	TGTGCCAGCAGCGAAGCCCCTACCTTCCACGAGCAGTACTTC	CASSEAPTFHEQYF
18	TRBV15	TRBD2	-	TRBJ2-2	TGTGCCACCAGCAGAGATGGGATGGCGGGAGTGACAACCGGGGAGCTGTTTTTT	CATSRDGMAGVTTGELFF
13	TRBV7-2	-	-	TRBJ1-2	TGTGCCAGCAGCTTAGGGTACAGGGACGGCTACACCTTC	CASSLGYRDGYTF
14	TRBV7-8	-	-	TRBJ2-7	TGTGCCAGCAGCTTAGTTATGGGAGACTACGAGCAGTACTTC	CASSLVMGDYEQYF
16	TRBV5-1	-	-	TRBJ2-6	TGCGCCAGCAGGCCAGTTCTAGCGTCTGGGGCCAACGTCCTGACTTTC	CASRPVLASGANVLTF
14	TRBV7-3	-	once	TRBJ2-2	TGTGCCAGCAGCTCATCCGTCGACACCGGGGAGCTGTTTTTT	CASSSSVDTGELFF
17	TRBV11-2	-	-	TRBJ2-1	TGTGCCAGCAGCTTCAATTCCGGGGGACAGATCTACAATGAGCAGTTCTTC	CASSFNSGGQIYNEQFF
14	TRBV19	-	-	TRBJ1-5	TGTGCCAGTAGTATAGAGGGAAGTCATCAGCCCCAGCATTTT	CASSIEGSHQPQHF
17	TRBV5-4	-	few	TRBJ2-5	TGTGCCAGCAGCTCATCCATCGGACATAGGACCCAAGAGACCCAGTACTTC	CASSSSIGHRTQETQYF
15	TRBV7-6	TRBD2	-	TRBJ2-7	TGTGCCAGCAGCCCCATAGCGGGACGGTCCTACGAGCAGTACTTC	CASSPIAGRSYEQYF
14	TRBV2	-	-	TRBJ1-5	TGTGCCAGCAGCCATCCCAAAGGCAATCAGCCCCAGCATTTT	CASSHPKGNQPQHF
13	TRBV5-5	-	-	TRBJ1-5	TGTGCCAGCACCGCAGGGCAGGATCAGCCCCAGCATTTT	CASTAGQDQPQHF
13	TRBV7-9	-	-	TRBJ1-3	TGTGCCAGCCGACAGAACTCTGGAAACACCATATATTTT	CASRQNSGNTIYF
12	TRBV7-9	-	once	TRBJ2-1	TGTGCCAGCAGCCCCGCGGCAAATGAGCAGTTCTTC	CASSPAANEQFF
18	TRBV6-1	TRBD2	once	TRBJ2-2	TGTGCCAGCAGTGAAGATGATAGCGGGGGACTCGCGACCGGGGAGCTGTTTTTT	CASSEDDSGGLATGELFF
14	TRBV6-5	-	-	TRBJ2-4	TGTGCCAGCAGCCAACCGCCCCACACAGGGCTTCAGTACTTC	CASSQPPHTGLQYF
14	TRBV19	-	-	TRBJ2-7	TGTGCCAGTAATGCCCTCACCCCTCCTTACGAGCAGTACTTC	CASNALTPPYEQYF
14	TRBV5-4	-	-	TRBJ2-7	TGTGCCAGCAGCTTGGCCGGAGGGGGGTACGAGCAGTACTTC	CASSLAGGGYEQYF
13	TRBV5-1	-	-	TRBJ2-1	TGCGCCAGCAGCTTGGGTGCAGACAATGAGCAGTTCTTC	CASSLGADNEQFF
14	TRBV28	-	-	TRBJ1-2	TGTGCCAGCAGCCCTAGGACCGAAATTTGGGGCTGCACCTTC	CASSPRTEIWGCTF
11	TRBV27	-	-	TRBJ2-1	TGTGCCAGCAGCTCCGGCAATGAGCAATTCTTC	CASSSGNEQFF
15	TRBV27	TRBD1	-	TRBJ2-7	TGTGCCAGCAGTTTAGGGGGACAGAGACCTTACGAGCAGTACTTC	CASSLGGQRPYEQYF
15	TRBV2	-	-	TRBJ2-1	TGTGCCAGCAGTGTGGAGGGGGCCGTGGGCAATGAGCAGTTCTTC	CASSVEGAVGNEQFF
16	TRBV19	TRBD1	-	TRBJ1-5	TGTGCCTCCCATTGGGGCAAGGGACAGGGTGCCCAGCCCCAGCATTTT	CASHWGKGQGAQPQHF
15	TRBV5-6	TRBD1	-	TRBJ2-5	TGTGCCAGCAGCTTGATAGTCAGGGGGCGAGAGACCCAGTACTTC	CASSLIVRGRETQYF
19	TRBV6-4	-	-	TRBJ2-7	TGTGCCAGCATCCTACGAACAGGACCCAGGATAGCAGTAACCTACGAGCAGTACTTC	CASILRTGPRIAVTYEQYF